This T cell receptor beta chain was observed in a study of blood T cell repertoires in COVID-19. Study-level information: Some COVID-19 samples were acute and others convalescent; all came from the United States, Italy and Spain. T cells, B-cell-depleted T cells, or PBMCs provided the cDNA or gDNA that served as material.

Per the study methods: From reference gene primer amplification, estimates of nucleated cell counts were derived. Libraries were prepared by immunoSEQ multiplex PCR; TCRdb keeps only in-frame clonotypes and omits some of them. The DNA was the basis for D and trimming; V, J and clone size are from that table. The sample lists about 230,000 clones, approximately 84% seen once, with roughly 11% in the top ten. Losses at the gene ends were 4 bases for V and 4 bases for J; bases not matched to a gene: 9. This CDR3 comprises 15 residues. Germline CDR1 SGHTA, CDR2 FQGTGA. Patients in Seattle were enrolled during active infection, then followed longitudinally.

The TCR sequence derives from a man between 45 and 60 years old with COVID-19, enrolled during active disease. The rearrangement joins TRBV7-3 to TRBJ1-1, with 7 bases matching TRBD1. The specimen was peripheral blood. In nucleotides, the CDR3 is TGTGCCAGCAGCTCCCGGACAGGTGACGCCACTGAAGCTTTCTTT. Its protein product is CASSSRTGDATEAFF.